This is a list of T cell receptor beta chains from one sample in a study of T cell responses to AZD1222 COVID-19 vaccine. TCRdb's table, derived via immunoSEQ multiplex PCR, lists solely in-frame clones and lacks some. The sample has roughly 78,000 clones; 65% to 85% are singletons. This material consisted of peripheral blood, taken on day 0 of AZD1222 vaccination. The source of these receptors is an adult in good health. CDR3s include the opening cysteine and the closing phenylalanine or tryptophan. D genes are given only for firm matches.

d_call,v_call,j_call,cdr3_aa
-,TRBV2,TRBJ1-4,CASSNSRNNEKLFF
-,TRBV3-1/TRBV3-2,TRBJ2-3,CASSQDYASLNTQYF
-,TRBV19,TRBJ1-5,CASSPRTDYSNQPQHF
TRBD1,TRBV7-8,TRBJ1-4,CASSVGTGGGKLFF
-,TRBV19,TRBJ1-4,CASSRRRNEKLFF
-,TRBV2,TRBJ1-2,CASSETLEGLYGYTF
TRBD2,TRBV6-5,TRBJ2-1,CASSALAGLFNEQFF
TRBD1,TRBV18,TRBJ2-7,CASSLSGTGASYEQYF
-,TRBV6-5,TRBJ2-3,CASSTSETSTDTQYF
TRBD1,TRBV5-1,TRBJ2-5,CASRQGQGQQETQYF
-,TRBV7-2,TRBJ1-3,CASSSRGTLTYSGNTIYF
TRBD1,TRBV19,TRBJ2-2,CASSILTGENTGELFF
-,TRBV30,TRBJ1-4,CAWSVGEKLFF
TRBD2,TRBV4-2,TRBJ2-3,CASSNGGAADTQYF
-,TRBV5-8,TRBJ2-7,CASSLRQVTYEQYF
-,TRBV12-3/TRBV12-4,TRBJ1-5,CASSWGSNQPQHF
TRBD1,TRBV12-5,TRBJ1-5,CASGLLRGNNQPQHF
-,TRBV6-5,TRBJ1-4,CASSIAGLNEKLFF
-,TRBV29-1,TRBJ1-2,CSAKDSYGYTF
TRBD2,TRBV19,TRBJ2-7,CASSTLADSYEQYF
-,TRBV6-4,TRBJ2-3,CASSPSGPSGTDTQYF
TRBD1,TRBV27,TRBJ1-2,CASSFLGTGDGYTF
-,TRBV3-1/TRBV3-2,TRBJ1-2,CASSQDAVGGLYGYTF
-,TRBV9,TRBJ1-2,CASSVAGGVGYGYTF
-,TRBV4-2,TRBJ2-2,CASSQGGGSGELFF
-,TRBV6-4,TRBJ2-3,CASSEGSGTQYF